This T cell receptor beta chain was captured by sequencing in a study of response to subunit inactivated influenza vaccine. This clonotype was seen more than once but under ten times. V was pared by 1 base and J by 6 bases, with 12 bases between. This CDR3 spans 14 amino acids. TCRdb passed the RT-PCR reads through MiXCR, listing each CDR3 protein once. The sample lists 500,000 to 550,000 distinct CDR3 sequences, 7.6% occurring once. The receptor's source is a man aged 50-75 years who received an inactivated influenza vaccine. Sequenced here: PBMCs from blood, sampled roughly 24 months after vaccination. The chain employs TRBV12-3 or TRBV12-4 and TRBJ2-5; D is tentatively TRBD1 or TRBD2 (6 bases each). CDR3 region: CASSLEAGGKTQYF. DNA of the CDR3: TGTGCCAGCAGTTTAGAGGCCGGGGGCAAGACCCAGTACTTC.